The T cell receptor (beta chain) under discussion was sequenced for a study of blood T cell repertoires in COVID-19. Study-level information: Samples of COVID-19 (acute and convalescent) were obtained from the United States, Italy and Spain. In each case, the material was cDNA or gDNA derived from T cells, B-cell-depleted T cells, or PBMCs.

This CDR3 has 15 residues. Per germline, CDR1 KGHDR and CDR2 SFDVKD. The V gene lost 3 bases and the J gene lost 2 bases, with 11 bases spanning the gap. Profiling relied on immunoSEQ multiplex PCR, and the TCRdb table lists in-frame clones only, not all of them. The sample lists over 130,000 clones; 86% were seen once. Sequences were obtained from peripheral blood. The TCR was taken from a man between 65 and 85 years old with acute or convalescent COVID-19. V is TRBV24-1 and J is TRBJ2-3; D is uncertain. The CDR3 DNA follows: TGTGCCACCAGTGATATAGCACCTACCACAGATACGCAGTATTTT. It translates to CATSDIAPTTDTQYF.